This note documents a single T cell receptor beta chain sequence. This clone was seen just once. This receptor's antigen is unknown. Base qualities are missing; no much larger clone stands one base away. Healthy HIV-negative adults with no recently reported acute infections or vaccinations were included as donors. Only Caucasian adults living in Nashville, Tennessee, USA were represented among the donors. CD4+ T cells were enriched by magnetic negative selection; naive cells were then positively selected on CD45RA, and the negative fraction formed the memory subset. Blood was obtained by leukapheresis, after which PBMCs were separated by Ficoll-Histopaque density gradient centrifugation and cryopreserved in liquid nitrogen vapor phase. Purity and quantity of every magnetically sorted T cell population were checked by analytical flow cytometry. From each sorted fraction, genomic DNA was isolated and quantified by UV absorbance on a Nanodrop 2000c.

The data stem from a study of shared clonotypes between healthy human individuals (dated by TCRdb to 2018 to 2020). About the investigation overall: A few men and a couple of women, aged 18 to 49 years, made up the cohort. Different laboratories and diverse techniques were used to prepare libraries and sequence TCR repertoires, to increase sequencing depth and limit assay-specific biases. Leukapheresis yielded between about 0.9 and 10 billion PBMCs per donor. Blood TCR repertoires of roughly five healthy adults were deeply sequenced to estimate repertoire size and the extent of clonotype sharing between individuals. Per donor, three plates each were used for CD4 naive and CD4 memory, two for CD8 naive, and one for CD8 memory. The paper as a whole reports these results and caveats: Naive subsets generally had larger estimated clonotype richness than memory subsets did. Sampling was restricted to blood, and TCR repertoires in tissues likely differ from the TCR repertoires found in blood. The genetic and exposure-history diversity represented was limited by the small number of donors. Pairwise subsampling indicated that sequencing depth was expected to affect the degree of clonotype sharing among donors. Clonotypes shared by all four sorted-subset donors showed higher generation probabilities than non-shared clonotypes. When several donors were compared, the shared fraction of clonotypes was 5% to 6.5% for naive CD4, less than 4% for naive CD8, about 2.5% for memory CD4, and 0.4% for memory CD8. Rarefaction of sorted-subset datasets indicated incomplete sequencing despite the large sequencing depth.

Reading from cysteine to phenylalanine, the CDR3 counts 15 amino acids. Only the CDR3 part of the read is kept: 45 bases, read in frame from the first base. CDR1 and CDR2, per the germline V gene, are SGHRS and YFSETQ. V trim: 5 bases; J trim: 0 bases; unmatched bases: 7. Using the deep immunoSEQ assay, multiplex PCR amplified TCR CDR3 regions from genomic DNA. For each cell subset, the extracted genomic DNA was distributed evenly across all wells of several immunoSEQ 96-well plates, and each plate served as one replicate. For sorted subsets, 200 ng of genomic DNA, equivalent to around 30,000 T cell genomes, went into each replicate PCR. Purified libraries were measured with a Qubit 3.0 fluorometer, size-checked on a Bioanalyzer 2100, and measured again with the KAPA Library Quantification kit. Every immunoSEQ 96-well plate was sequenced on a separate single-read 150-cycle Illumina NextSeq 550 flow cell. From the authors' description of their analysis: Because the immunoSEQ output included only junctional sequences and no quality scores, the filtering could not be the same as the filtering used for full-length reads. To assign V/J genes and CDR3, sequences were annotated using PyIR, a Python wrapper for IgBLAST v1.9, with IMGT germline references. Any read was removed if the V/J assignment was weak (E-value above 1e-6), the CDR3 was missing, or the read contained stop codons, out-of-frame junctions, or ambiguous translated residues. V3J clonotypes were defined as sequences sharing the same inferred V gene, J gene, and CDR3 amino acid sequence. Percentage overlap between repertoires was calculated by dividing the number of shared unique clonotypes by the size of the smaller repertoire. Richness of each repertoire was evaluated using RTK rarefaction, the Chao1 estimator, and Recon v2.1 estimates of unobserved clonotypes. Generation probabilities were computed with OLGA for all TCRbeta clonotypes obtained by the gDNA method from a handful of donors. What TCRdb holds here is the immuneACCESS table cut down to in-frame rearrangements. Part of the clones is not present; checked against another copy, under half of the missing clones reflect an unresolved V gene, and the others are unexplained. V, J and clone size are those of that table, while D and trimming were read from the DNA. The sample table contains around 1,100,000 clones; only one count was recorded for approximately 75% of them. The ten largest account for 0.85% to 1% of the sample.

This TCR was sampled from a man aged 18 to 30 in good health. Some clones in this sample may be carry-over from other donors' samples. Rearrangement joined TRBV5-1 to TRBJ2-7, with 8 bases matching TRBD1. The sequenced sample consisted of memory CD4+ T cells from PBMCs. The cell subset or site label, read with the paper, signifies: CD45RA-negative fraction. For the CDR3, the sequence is CASRFQGASSYEQYF. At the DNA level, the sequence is TGCGCCAGCAGGTTTCAGGGGGCGAGCTCCTACGAGCAGTACTTC.